This TCR beta chain was identified during a study of human T cells and chemical hapten exposure. Study at large: Across the whole study, which lasted 20 to 30 weeks, patients were given diphenylcyclopropenone on the scalp once a week.

Each cDNA molecule in the library carried unique molecular identifiers. TCRdb re-called the RACE reads with MiXCR, one entry per CDR3 protein. Of tens of thousands of distinct CDR3 sequences in the sample, 8.5% are singletons; the top ten hold approximately 3.5%. Stated time point: patch test 2, 6 weeks after DPC sensitization. The treatment denotes: therapeutic diphenylcyclopropenone sensitization with weekly scalp DPC. Blood draws came first, before each patch test. Per germline, CDR1 MNHEY and CDR2 SVGEGT. Trimming shortened V by 5 bases and J by 2 bases, and 14 bases separated the two germline ends. This CDR3 spans 15 amino acids.

V is TRBV6-2 or TRBV6-3 and J is TRBJ2-3, with D perhaps TRBD1 (6 bases). Sequenced here: whole blood, sampled in connection with sensitization to the hapten diphenylcyclopropenone (DPC). The sequence came from a woman in her forties or fifties with alopecia areata. Some clones in this sample may be carry-over from other donors' samples. The chain's CDR3 is CASSGQRIFTDTQYF. In nucleotides, the CDR3 is TGTGCCAGCAGTGGACAGAGAATTTTCACAGATACGCAGTATTTT.